One sample yielded the 23 T cell receptor beta chains listed below, sequenced in a study of blood T cell repertoires in COVID-19. Data came from immunoSEQ multiplex PCR; TCRdb stores just in-frame clones and leaves some out. The table includes 350,000 to 450,000 clones, 88% detected once. The source material was PBMCs or T cells enriched from blood (not recorded which). The receptors derive from a woman aged 18-35 years who had been exposed to COVID-19.

The chain combines TRBV6-7 with TRBJ1-2; maybe TRBD1 (6 bases). TRBV6-7 is designated an ORF whose function remains uncertain. This CDR3 has 12 residues. Trimming stripped 8 bases from V and 3 bases from J, with 10 bases between. DNA for the CDR3: TGTGCCAGCGGTCACAGGGACTATGGCTACACCTTC. Protein sequence: CASGHRDYGYTF.

The rearrangement joins TRBV19 to TRBJ1-3, with TRBD1 identical over 7 bases. The CDR3 loop spans 15 amino acids. The germline gives CDR1 LNHDA, CDR2 SQIVND (reference sequence). V dropped 7 bases and J dropped 4; count of bases not matched to a gene: 10. The CDR3 loop is CASIDTGELGNTIYF. Written as DNA, the CDR3 is TGTGCCAGTATTGACACAGGGGAACTCGGAAACACCATATATTTT.

The V and J genes are TRBV5-6 and TRBJ2-3, with TRBD2 matching over 10 bases. The V segment lost 2 bases and the J segment 4 bases; nucleotides outside the gene matches: 4. This CDR3 has 15 residues. The germline gives CDR1 SGHDT, CDR2 YYEEEE. CDR3 region: CASSLIAGGPDTQYF. The CDR3 nucleotides read TGTGCCAGCAGCTTAATAGCGGGGGGCCCAGATACGCAGTATTTT.

V and J are TRBV7-9 and TRBJ2-3, with 8 nucleotides matching TRBD2. Looked up from germline, CDR1 is SEHNR and CDR2 is FQNEAQ (reference sequence). Trimming took 1 base from V and 1 from J; bases not matched to a gene: 4. The CDR3 is 16 amino acids. The CDR3 DNA reads as TGTGCCAGCAGCTTAGGGGCGGGAGGAGGCACAGATACGCAGTATTTT. Translating it yields CASSLGAGGGTDTQYF.

The chain is built from TRBV29-1 and TRBJ2-7; 7 bases map to TRBD1. The germline CDR1 and CDR2 sequences are SQVTM and ANQGSEA. The trim removed 4 bases at V and 1 base at J, leaving 7 bases unmatched. CDR3 length: 14 residues. The chain's CDR3 is CSVVRDSRSYEQYF. DNA of the CDR3: TGCAGCGTTGTCCGGGACAGCCGTTCCTACGAGCAGTACTTC.

In its sample, this clone was seen once. The chain couples TRBV19 to TRBJ1-2, with D tentatively TRBD1 (6 bases). Germline V lookup: CDR1 LNHDA, CDR2 SQIVND (reference sequence). The CDR3 consists of 13 residues. V lost 6 bases and J 4 bases, leaving 12 bases between the germline ends. CDR3 in DNA: TGTGCCAGTAGCCCCACAGGGAGCTATGGCTACACCTTC. It specifies CASSPTGSYGYTF.

The chain recombines TRBV28 with TRBJ1-5, with 9 bases fitting TRBD1. Germline CDR1 and CDR2: MDHEN and SYDVKM. J was trimmed by 5 bases and V by 6 bases; bases with no gene match: 17. The CDR3 contains 18 residues. The CDR3 coding sequence is TGTGCCAGCAGGCCCCGCCTCCACGCGGACAGGGGTTATCAGCCCCAGCATTTT. Its translation: CASRPRLHADRGYQPQHF.

CDR3 DNA sequence: TGTGCCAGCAGCGGCACCGGGACTAGCCTTTACACCGGGGAGCTGTTTTTT. It codes for CASSGTGTSLYTGELFF. The chain recombines TRBV9 with TRBJ2-2; 9 bases fit TRBD2. The CDR3 consists of 17 residues. With 3 bases clipped from V and 3 bases from J, the junction kept 9 bases outside the gene matches. The V gene's germline CDR1 is SGDLS and CDR2 YYNGEE.

The chain couples TRBV6-2 or TRBV6-3 to TRBJ1-2; 9 positions agree with TRBD1. Germline V CDR1 and CDR2: MNHEY, SVGEGT. The CDR3 length is 17 residues. J lost 5 bases, V lost 6 bases, and 16 bases had no gene match. CDR3 residues: CASSLNGQGKKRYGYTF. As DNA, the CDR3 is TGTGCCAGCAGCCTAAATGGACAGGGGAAAAAAAGATATGGCTACACCTTC.

J is TRBJ1-2 and V is TRBV28, with 8 bases fitting TRBD1. V was clipped by 6 bases and J by 4 bases; unmatched bases: 7. CDR3 size: 14 residues. From germline, CDR1 is MDHEN and CDR2 SYDVKM. CDR3 sequence: CASSPGGAGYGYTF. The CDR3 DNA reads as TGTGCCAGCAGCCCAGGGGGCGCGGGCTATGGCTACACCTTC.

The J gene is TRBJ1-2, the V gene TRBV4-2; 9 positions agree with TRBD1. This CDR3 is 15 amino acids long. V trimming: 4 bases; J trimming: 5 bases; junction bases outside the gene matches: 8. Germline V CDR1 and CDR2: LGHNA, YNFKEQ. The CDR3 sequence: CASSPPGQGLYGYTF. DNA of the CDR3: TGTGCCAGCAGCCCCCCGGGACAGGGATTGTATGGCTACACCTTC.

This clone was seen once. This chain connects TRBV4-3 to TRBJ2-5, with TRBD2 matching over 8 bases. CDR3 length equals 16 residues. V was clipped by 0 bases and J by 5 bases; unmatched bases: 8. Germline CDR1 LGHNA, CDR2 YSLEER. The CDR3 reads CASSQDRGPGGETQYF. The CDR3 region has the DNA TGCGCCAGCAGCCAAGATCGGGGTCCGGGGGGGGAGACCCAGTACTTC.

The chain uses TRBV4-3 and TRBJ1-3; weak D call: TRBD1 (6 bases). Trimming took off 4 bases at V and 4 bases at J, with 11 bases between the two ends. This CDR3 region has 14 residues. From germline, CDR1 is LGHNA and CDR2 YSLEER. The CDR3 loop reads CASSLQGDGNTIYF. The CDR3 nucleotides are TGCGCCAGCAGCCTACAGGGAGACGGAAACACCATATATTTT.

The chain carries TRBV9 and TRBJ1-6; D gene uncertain. The CDR3 totals 14 residues. Deletions cut 2 bases from V and 0 bases from J, with 3 bases between. Germline CDR1 reads SGDLS; CDR2 reads YYNGEE. This CDR3 reads CASSVSSYNSPLHF. CDR3 bases: TGTGCCAGCAGCGTGAGCTCCTATAATTCACCCCTCCACTTT.

The genes are TRBV12-5 and TRBJ1-5, with 7 positions matching TRBD1. The junction had 15 bases not matched to a gene; V was cut back by 7 bases and J by 0 bases. The length of the CDR3 is 18 residues. CDR1 and CDR2 (germline): LGHNT, FRNRAP. CDR3 in DNA: TGTGCTAGTGCCTCGATGAAGGGACAGAAAACTAGCAATCAGCCCCAGCATTTT. Its translation is CASASMKGQKTSNQPQHF.

The chain joins TRBV7-6 to TRBJ1-3; no reliable D call. There are 18 residues in the CDR3. With 3 bases removed from V and 3 bases from J, the gap between germline ends came to 21 bases. Germline V gives CDR1 SGHVS, CDR2 FNYEAQ. The CDR3: CASSLGSLSFTSGNTIYF. In DNA form, the CDR3 reads TGTGCCAGCAGCTTGGGCAGTCTCTCGTTTACGAGTGGAAACACCATATATTTT.

This clone has a handful of counts. The rearrangement links TRBV18 to TRBJ1-5, with 7 bases matching TRBD1. The V gene end was trimmed by 3 bases and the J gene end by 6 bases; junction bases not matched to a gene: 11. Per germline, CDR1 KGHSH and CDR2 LQKENI. CDR3 length equals 16 residues. This CDR3 reads CASSPTPGGVSQPQHF. The CDR3, as DNA: TGTGCCAGCTCACCCACCCCAGGGGGAGTCTCTCAGCCCCAGCATTTT.

V gene TRBV14 combines with J gene TRBJ2-2; the match to TRBD1 covers 9 bases. The germline V gene encodes CDR1 SGHDN and CDR2 FVKESK. This CDR3 region has 17 residues. Trimming at V came to 5 bases and at J to 5 bases, leaving 12 bases not matched to a gene. As DNA, the CDR3 is TGTGCCAGCAGCTCTCGACGGACAGGGGAAGGAACCGGGGAGCTGTTTTTT. This codes for CASSSRRTGEGTGELFF.

The V call is TRBV5-1, the J call TRBJ2-7; D not certain. The length of the CDR3 is 13 residues. The V gene's germline CDR1 is SGHRS and CDR2 YFSETQ. V lost 0 bases and J lost 4, with 8 bases in between. The CDR3 DNA reads as TGCGCCAGCAGCTTGGACACCAAATACGAGCAGTACTTC. It is translated as CASSLDTKYEQYF.

The gene calls are TRBV12-3 or TRBV12-4 and TRBJ1-1; possible D gene TRBD1, 6 bases. The V end lost 1 base, the J end lost 7 bases, and 7 bases lay between the germline ends. The CDR3 totals 12 residues. CDR3 sequence (DNA): TGTGCCAGCAGTTTAGGGGGGCGTGAAGCTTTCTTT. This gives the protein CASSLGGREAFF.

This chain links TRBV7-9 with TRBJ2-5, with 11 bases matching TRBD2. The trim removed 6 bases at V and 1 base at J, leaving 4 bases unmatched. Germline V gives CDR1 SEHNR, CDR2 FQNEAQ (reference sequence). CDR3 length: 15 amino acids. The DNA of the CDR3 is TGTGCCAGCAGGGAACTAGCGGGGGCCCAAGAGACCCAGTACTTC. Encoded protein: CASRELAGAQETQYF.

A remark on this clone: The same CDR3 arises from other DNA sequences in this sample as well. This chain uses TRBV28 with TRBJ1-5, with 8 bases fitting TRBD1. CDR3 length equals 15 residues. CDR1 and CDR2 (germline): MDHEN, SYDVKM. J was trimmed by 4 bases and V by 4 bases; bases with no gene match: 6. CDR3 in amino acids: CASSYQGARNQPQHF. The CDR3 DNA sequence: TGTGCCAGCAGTTACCAGGGGGCGAGGAATCAGCCCCAGCATTTT.

J is TRBJ2-7 and V is TRBV19; 14 nucleotides match TRBD2. The CDR3 extends over 17 amino acids. The J segment lost 0 bases and the V segment lost 0 bases, leaving 1 base of the junction unmatched. CDR1 LNHDA and CDR2 SQIVND come from the germline V gene (reference sequence). In nucleotides, the CDR3 is TGTGCCAGTAGTATAGAGGGGACTAGCGGGAGCTCCTACGAGCAGTACTTC. Protein sequence: CASSIEGTSGSSYEQYF.